This T cell receptor (beta chain) was recovered during a study of blood T cell repertoires in COVID-19. At the level of the study: T cells, B-cell-depleted T cells, or PBMCs supplied cDNA or gDNA.

TCRdb's copy holds only in-frame clones and misses some; the assay was immunoSEQ multiplex PCR. In the table there are approximately 300,000 clones, 75% to 90% of which are singletons. The CDR3 length is 14 residues. V was pared by 4 bases and J by 2 bases, with 5 bases of the junction left unmatched. Looked up from germline, CDR1 is SGHRS and CDR2 is YFSETQ. Participants reported their clinical history, and cohort assignment relied on those reports. The chain combines TRBV5-1 with TRBJ2-5; 7 bases line up with TRBD1. Sequenced sample: PBMCs or T cells enriched from blood (not recorded which). This sequence originates from a woman aged 30 to 39 who had been exposed to COVID-19. CDR3 in DNA: TGCGCCAGCAGCCCAGAGACAGGGCAAGAGACCCAGTACTTC. Protein: CASSPETGQETQYF.